This passage covers 24 T cell receptor beta chains from one sample sequenced in a study of cytomegalovirus exposure and HLA in healthy donors. TCRdb's copy holds only in-frame clones and misses some; the assay was immunoSEQ multiplex PCR. The sample yields 130,000 to 150,000 clones, around 90% seen once. Input material: PBMCs. All receptors come from a man aged 18 to 29 in good health and CMV-seropositive.

The chain carries TRBV5-1 and TRBJ2-4; 9 bases are a match to TRBD1. The V and J ends lost 0 bases and 6 bases, in that order; junction bases with no gene match: 4. The CDR3 covers 15 residues. The germline V gene has CDR1 SGHRS and CDR2 YFSETQ. CDR3 nucleotides: TGCGCCAGCAGCTTGGGACAGGGGGACGCAAACATTCAGTACTTC. Translated: CASSLGQGDANIQYF.

This clone was seen a single time. This chain uses TRBV5-6 with TRBJ1-2; 9 nucleotides align to TRBD1. Germline V lookup: CDR1 SGHDT, CDR2 YYEEEE. With 1 base clipped from V and 7 bases from J, the junction kept 8 bases outside the gene matches. The CDR3 runs 15 residues. Written as DNA, the CDR3 is TGTGCCAGCAGCTTGCCGGACAGGGGATGGGCTGGCTACACCTTC. It is translated as CASSLPDRGWAGYTF.

This clone appeared once. The V gene is TRBV28, the J gene TRBJ1-1; no definite D call. Between the trimmed V and J ends, which lost 3 bases and 0 bases, there was a span of 8 bases. This CDR3 contains 14 residues. Germline V gene lookup returns CDR1 MDHEN and CDR2 SYDVKM. The CDR3 sequence is CASSLEGLNTEAFF. The CDR3 nucleotides are TGTGCCAGCAGTTTGGAGGGTTTGAACACTGAAGCTTTCTTT.

This chain joins TRBV11-2 and TRBJ2-5; 8 nucleotides line up with TRBD2. The CDR3 is made up of 14 amino acids. The germline V gene has CDR1 SGHAT and CDR2 FQNNGV. Trimming removed 2 bases from V and 1 base from J; junction bases left unmatched: 0. Here the CDR3 reads CASSLSGSQETQYF. As DNA, the CDR3 is TGTGCCAGCAGCTTAAGCGGGAGCCAAGAGACCCAGTACTTC.

This chain links TRBV5-4 with TRBJ2-7; D is unresolved. This CDR3 has 14 residues. V dropped 4 bases and J dropped 6 bases, with 17 bases sitting between them. The V gene's germline CDR1 is SGHNT and CDR2 YYREEE (reference sequence). CDR3 DNA: TGTGCCAGCAGCCACGGATCGAGCGCTAGCGAGCAGTACTTC. It is translated as CASSHGSSASEQYF.

The chain recombines TRBV4-1 with TRBJ2-4; D gene unclear. V was cut by 4 bases and J by 0 bases, with 16 bases left in between. Germline loops: CDR1 MGHRA, CDR2 YSYEKL. The CDR3 length is 17 residues. CDR3 amino acids: CASSPSRTRLAKNIQYF. The DNA for the CDR3 is TGCGCCAGCAGCCCCTCGCGTACCCGACTAGCCAAAAACATTCAGTACTTC.

V usage is TRBV6-5 and J usage is TRBJ1-1, with D tentatively TRBD1 (5 bases). The CDR3 sequence is 14 residues long. V gave up 5 bases and J gave up 8 bases, with 18 bases separating them. Germline values: CDR1 MNHEY, CDR2 SVGAGI. CDR3 residues: CASSGGGTGGEAFF. The CDR3 nucleotides read TGTGCCAGCAGTGGGGGAGGGACGGGCGGGGAAGCTTTCTTT.

The chain couples TRBV2 to TRBJ2-3; 7 positions agree with TRBD1. V gave up 7 bases and J gave up 0 bases; unmatched junction bases: 7. From germline, CDR1 is SNHLY and CDR2 FYNNEI. The CDR3 totals 15 residues. The CDR3, as DNA: TGTGCCAGCACCTCCGGGACAGCTAGCACAGATACGCAGTATTTT. As protein: CASTSGTASTDTQYF.

This clone appeared a few times. V is TRBV7-2 and J is TRBJ1-5, with D maybe TRBD1 (5 bases). V lost 9 bases, J lost 0 bases, and 9 bases lay in between. Germline V CDR1 and CDR2: SGHTA, FQGNSA. The CDR3 runs 13 residues. Here the CDR3 DNA reads TGTGCCAGTAGGGGTTATAGCAATCAGCCCCAGCATTTT. This gives the protein CASRGYSNQPQHF.

This sequence joins TRBV23-1 and TRBJ1-3; D remains ambiguous. TRBV23-1 is assigned to the ORF class and has an uncertain function. The CDR3 has 13 residues. Deletions cut 0 bases from V and 4 bases from J, with 4 bases between. The CDR3 protein is CASSQSTGNTIYF. DNA for the CDR3: TGCGCCAGCAGTCAATCGACAGGAAACACCATATATTTT.

This chain links TRBV6-6 with TRBJ2-1; 9 bases match TRBD2. Trimming at V came to 2 bases and at J to 6 bases, leaving 8 bases not matched to a gene. Germline assignment: CDR1 MNHNY and CDR2 SVGAGI (reference sequence). The CDR3 is 16 residues long. The CDR3 loop reads CASSYPASGTVNEQFF. For the CDR3, the DNA is TGTGCCAGCAGTTACCCGGCTAGCGGGACAGTCAATGAGCAGTTCTTC.

V gene TRBV27 combines with J gene TRBJ1-1; D is unresolved. In germline, CDR1 is MNHEY, CDR2 SMNVEV (reference sequence). This CDR3 spans 13 amino acids. V gave up 3 bases and J gave up 1 base, with 6 bases separating them. The CDR3 coding sequence is TGTGCCAGCAGTTTTCGTCGGAACACTGAAGCTTTCTTT. Amino acid sequence: CASSFRRNTEAFF.

The chain employs TRBV6-5 and TRBJ2-1; the match to TRBD1 covers 8 bases. CDR1 and CDR2 (germline): MNHEY, SVGAGI. The V and J ends lost 7 bases and 9 bases, in that order; junction bases with no gene match: 14. The CDR3 is made up of 15 amino acids. In DNA, the CDR3 is TGTGCCAGCAAAACGGAGTACAGGGGGGCCGGTGAGCAGTTCTTC. Protein product: CASKTEYRGAGEQFF.

CDR3 residues: CASSEGGPSSYNEQFF. CDR3 coding DNA: TGTGCCAGCAGCGAGGGCGGGCCGAGCTCCTACAATGAGCAGTTCTTC. This chain uses TRBV5-4 with TRBJ2-1, with D maybe TRBD2 (5 bases). Trimming left V 4 bases short and J 0 bases short, with 14 bases between. The CDR3 covers 16 residues. Germline V gene lookup returns CDR1 SGHNT and CDR2 YYREEE (reference sequence).

Only one count was recorded for this clone. This chain connects TRBV28 to TRBJ1-2; D perhaps matches TRBD1 (5 bases). Germline CDR1 MDHEN, CDR2 SYDVKM. The CDR3 spans 14 residues. V was pared by 6 bases and J by 4 bases, with 15 bases between. This CDR3 is CASSQGGPSYGYTF. The CDR3 DNA follows: TGTGCCAGCAGCCAGGGAGGCCCTTCCTATGGCTACACCTTC.

The chain recombines TRBV30 with TRBJ1-6, with 7 bases aligning to TRBD1. In germline, CDR1 is GTSNPN, CDR2 SVGIG (reference sequence). CDR3 length: 15 residues. The CDR3 loop is CAQTGRDSLYSPLHF. CDR3 DNA sequence: TGTGCTCAAACCGGGAGGGACAGTCTGTATTCACCCCTCCACTTT.

This rearrangement joins TRBV6-1 to TRBJ1-1; D may be TRBD1 (6 bases). In germline, CDR1 is MNHNS, CDR2 SASEGT. This CDR3 is built from 14 residues. The V end was cut by 9 bases, the J end by 5 bases, with 19 bases between. CDR3: CASQNSPQGTEAFF. The CDR3 DNA sequence: TGTGCCAGTCAGAACAGCCCCCAGGGGACTGAAGCTTTCTTT.

This sequence joins TRBV4-1 and TRBJ1-5; TRBD1 might be the D (6 bases). This CDR3 contains 15 residues. Per the germline V gene, CDR1 is MGHRA and CDR2 is YSYEKL. Trimming pared 4 bases from V and 7 bases from J, leaving 17 bases between. The CDR3 sequence is CASSLQAQGKQPQHF. The DNA of the CDR3 is TGCGCCAGCAGCCTTCAGGCACAGGGAAAACAGCCCCAGCATTTT.

The CDR3 loop reads CASSRDSMNTEAFF. Written as DNA, the CDR3 is TGTGCCAGCAGTCGGGACTCCATGAACACTGAAGCTTTCTTT. The chain is built from TRBV6-5 and TRBJ1-1, with a possible D match to TRBD1 (5 bases). The V gene's germline CDR1 is MNHEY and CDR2 SVGAGI. The CDR3 covers 14 residues. The germline V and J ends were trimmed by 5 bases and 0 bases, with 10 bases remaining between them.

The rearrangement uses TRBV7-9 and TRBJ1-4, with a tentative D call TRBD1 (5 bases). With 5 bases removed from V and 8 bases from J, the gap between germline ends came to 12 bases. Germline CDR1 SEHNR, CDR2 FQNEAQ (reference sequence). The CDR3 has 13 residues. CDR3: CASSPKYREKLFF. The CDR3 coding sequence is TGTGCCAGCAGCCCGAAATACAGGGAAAAACTGTTTTTT.

V gene TRBV30 combines with J gene TRBJ1-5, with TRBD1 as a possible D gene (5 bases). The CDR3 length is 14 residues. Per the germline V gene, CDR1 is GTSNPN and CDR2 is SVGIG (reference sequence). The V end lost 2 bases, the J end lost 6 bases, and 14 bases lay between the germline ends. CDR3 amino acids: CAWSRGGKGQPQHF. The CDR3 DNA is TGTGCCTGGAGTCGTGGGGGGAAGGGTCAGCCCCAGCATTTT.

The chain recombines TRBV7-7 with TRBJ2-1, with D unresolved. Trimming stripped 1 base from V and 7 bases from J, with 11 bases between. The CDR3 spans 14 residues. The V gene's germline CDR1 is SSHAT and CDR2 FNYEAQ (reference sequence). Written as DNA, the CDR3 is TGTGCCAGCAGCTTAGGAGGCGCGCAGAATGAGCAGTTCTTC. This gives the protein CASSLGGAQNEQFF. Supplemented by reference TRBV7-7 and TRBJ2-1, the full variable domain reads GAGVSQSPRYKVTKRGQDVTLRCDPISSHATLYWYQQALGQGPEFLTYFNYEAQPDKSGLPSDRFSAERPEGSISTLTIQRTEQRDSAMYRCASSLGGAQNEQFFGPGTRLTVL.

This chain connects TRBV7-6 to TRBJ2-1; D not certain. This CDR3 has 13 residues. The germline V and J ends were trimmed by 3 bases and 4 bases, with 7 bases remaining between them. Germline values: CDR1 SGHVS, CDR2 FNYEAQ. The CDR3 region has the DNA TGTGCCAGCAGCTTTCCGGGTTACAATGAGCAGTTCTTC. This gives the protein CASSFPGYNEQFF. Combining the CDR3 with reference TRBV7-6 and TRBJ2-1 gives the whole variable domain GAGVSQSPRYKVTKRGQDVALRCDPISGHVSLYWYRQALGQGPEFLTYFNYEAQQDKSGLPNDRFSAERPEGSISTLTIQRTEQRDSAMYRCASSFPGYNEQFFGPGTRLTVL.

This chain joins TRBV5-1 and TRBJ2-7, with a tentative D call TRBD2 (6 bases). From germline, CDR1 is SGHRS and CDR2 YFSETQ. The CDR3 contains 14 residues. V was shortened by 6 bases and J by 1 base, with 14 bases between the two germline ends. CDR3 in DNA: TGCGCCAGCAACTGGGGGGAAGGTTCCTACGAGCAGTACTTC. The encoded protein is CASNWGEGSYEQYF.